Below are 10 T cell receptor beta chains sequenced from a single sample in a study of shared clonotypes between healthy human individuals. Some clones are missing from TCRdb's copy, which holds only in-frame ones; the method was immunoSEQ multiplex PCR. The repertoire holds 2 million to 2.5 million clones, with roughly 92% as singletons. The specimen sequenced was naive CD4+ T cells from PBMCs. Subset described: CD45RA+ positively selected. The source of these receptors is a man aged 18 to 30 in good health. Some clones in this sample may be carry-over from other donors' samples.

The J gene is TRBJ1-1, the V gene TRBV27; D gene unclear. This CDR3 comprises 16 residues. The germline V gene encodes CDR1 MNHEY and CDR2 SMNVEV (reference sequence). V lost 1 base and J lost 0, with 12 bases in between. CDR3 in amino acids: CASSLLSGSLNTEAFF. CDR3 coding DNA: TGTGCCAGCAGTTTATTATCGGGGAGCTTGAACACTGAAGCTTTCTTT.

The rearrangement joins TRBV7-3 to TRBJ1-2; D may be TRBD1 (5 bases). The V end lost 1 base, the J end lost 0 bases, and 27 bases lay between the germline ends. In germline, CDR1 is SGHTA, CDR2 FQGTGA. The CDR3 has 21 residues. DNA for the CDR3: TGTGCCAGCAGCTTAAATGGTGGAACACGGGACGGTGCCTCCACTAACTATGGCTACACCTTC. This translates into CASSLNGGTRDGASTNYGYTF.

The CDR3 region has the DNA TGCACCAGCAGCCGGGGAGATTTCCGGGAGCGATCCCACTCCTACGAGCAGTACTTC. Translation gives CTSSRGDFRERSHSYEQYF. V gene TRBV1 combines with J gene TRBJ2-7; the D call of TRBD2 is as the table states it, not checked on the DNA. TRBV1 is designated a pseudogene. This CDR3 spans 19 amino acids.

The gene calls are TRBV2 and TRBJ2-4; no definite D call. V dropped 4 bases and J dropped 2 bases, with 9 bases sitting between them. The V gene's germline CDR1 is SNHLY and CDR2 FYNNEI. The CDR3 extends over 14 amino acids. This CDR3 is CASSGQSTKNIQYF. The CDR3 DNA is TGTGCCAGCAGTGGGCAGTCGACCAAAAACATTCAGTACTTC.

The rearrangement uses TRBV5-1 and TRBJ1-1; D not resolved. Trimming removed 0 bases from V and 4 bases from J, with 13 bases in between. Germline CDR1 and CDR2: SGHRS and YFSETQ. The CDR3 is made up of 15 amino acids. CDR3 bases: TGCGCCAGCAGCTTGGCTACTAGTAGGAGCACTGAAGCTTTCTTT. Translation: CASSLATSRSTEAFF. Combining the CDR3 with reference TRBV5-1 and TRBJ1-1 gives the whole variable domain KAGVTQTPRYLIKTRGQQVTLSCSPISGHRSVSWYQQTPGQGLQFLFEYFSETQRNKGNFPGRFSGRQFSNSRSEMNVSTLELGDSALYLCASSLATSRSTEAFFGQGTRLTVV.

This chain joins TRBV9 and TRBJ1-5, with D possibly matching TRBD1 (6 bases). Per germline, CDR1 SGDLS and CDR2 YYNGEE. The CDR3 covers 14 residues. The V and J ends lost 3 bases and 6 bases respectively, with 13 bases between them. CDR3 residues: CASSAGAVGQPQHF. In DNA, the CDR3 is TGTGCCAGCAGCGCAGGGGCAGTGGGTCAGCCCCAGCATTTT.

The chain links TRBV5-5 to TRBJ1-1, with D uncertain. The CDR3 is 13 amino acids. Germline CDR1 is SGHKS and CDR2 is YYEKEE (reference sequence). The germline V and J ends were trimmed by 2 bases and 6 bases, with 11 bases remaining between them. CDR3 DNA: TGTGCCAGCAGCTTCTTGGACCGTTCTGAAGCTTTCTTT. This translates into CASSFLDRSEAFF.

This chain connects TRBV7-2 to TRBJ2-2, with D perhaps TRBD1 (6 bases). This CDR3 spans 15 amino acids. Germline V gives CDR1 SGHTA, CDR2 FQGNSA. The V end lost 4 bases, the J end lost 5 bases, and 14 bases lay between the germline ends. The DNA for the CDR3 is TGTGCCAGCAGCTCAGACGACAGGCAGACCGGGGAGCTGTTTTTT. It is translated as CASSSDDRQTGELFF.

The chain is built from TRBV5-1 and TRBJ2-5; maybe TRBD2 (5 bases). Germline V gene data show CDR1 as SGHRS and CDR2 as YFSETQ. The V gene lost 0 bases and the J gene lost 7 bases, with 16 bases spanning the gap. This CDR3 spans 15 amino acids. The CDR3 here is CASSLAGEPPGTQYF. CDR3 DNA: TGCGCCAGCAGCTTGGCCGGGGAACCCCCGGGGACCCAGTACTTC.

The chain uses TRBV7-9 and TRBJ2-3, with D possibly TRBD2 on 7 matching bases. The ends were cut back, 6 bases at V and 1 base at J, with 17 bases in the middle. The CDR3 extends over 16 amino acids. From germline, CDR1 is SEHNR and CDR2 FQNEAQ (reference sequence). The CDR3 reads CASSREGGPRTDTQYF. As DNA, the CDR3 is TGTGCCAGCAGTCGAGAGGGGGGGCCCCGCACAGATACGCAGTATTTT. The full variable domain, rest sourced from reference TRBV7-9 and TRBJ2-3, is DTGVSQNPRHKITKRGQNVTFRCDPISEHNRLYWYRQTLGQGPEFLTYFQNEAQLEKSRLLSDRFSAERPKGSFSTLEIQRTEQGDSAMYLCASSREGGPRTDTQYFGPGTRLTVL.